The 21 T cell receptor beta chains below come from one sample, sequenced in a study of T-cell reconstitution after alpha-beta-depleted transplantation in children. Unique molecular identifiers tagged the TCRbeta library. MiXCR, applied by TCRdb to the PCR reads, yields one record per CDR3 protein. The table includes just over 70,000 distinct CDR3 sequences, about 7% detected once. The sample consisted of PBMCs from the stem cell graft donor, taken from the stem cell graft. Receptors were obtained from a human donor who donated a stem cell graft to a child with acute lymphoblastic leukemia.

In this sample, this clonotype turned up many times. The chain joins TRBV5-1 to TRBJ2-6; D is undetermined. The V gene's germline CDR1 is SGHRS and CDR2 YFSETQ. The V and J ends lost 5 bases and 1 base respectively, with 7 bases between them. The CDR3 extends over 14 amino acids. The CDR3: CASRKESGANVLTF. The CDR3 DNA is TGCGCCAGCAGGAAAGAGTCTGGGGCCAACGTCCTGACTTTC.

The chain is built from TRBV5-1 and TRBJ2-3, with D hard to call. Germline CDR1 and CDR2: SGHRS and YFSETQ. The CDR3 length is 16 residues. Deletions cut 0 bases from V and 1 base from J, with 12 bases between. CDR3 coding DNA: TGCGCCAGCAGCTTGGATGTATTCGGCGGCACAGATACGCAGTATTTT. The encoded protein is CASSLDVFGGTDTQYF.

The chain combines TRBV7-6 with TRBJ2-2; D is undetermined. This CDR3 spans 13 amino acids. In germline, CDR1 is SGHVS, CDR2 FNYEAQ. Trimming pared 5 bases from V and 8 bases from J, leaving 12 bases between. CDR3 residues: CASSADPVGELFF. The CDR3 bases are TGTGCCAGCAGCGCGGACCCGGTTGGGGAGCTGTTTTTT.

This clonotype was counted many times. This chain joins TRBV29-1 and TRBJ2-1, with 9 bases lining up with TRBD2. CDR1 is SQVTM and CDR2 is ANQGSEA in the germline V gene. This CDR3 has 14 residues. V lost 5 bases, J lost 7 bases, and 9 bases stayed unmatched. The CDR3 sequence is CSVPVAGARNEQFF. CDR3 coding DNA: TGCAGCGTTCCGGTAGCGGGAGCACGGAATGAGCAGTTCTTC.

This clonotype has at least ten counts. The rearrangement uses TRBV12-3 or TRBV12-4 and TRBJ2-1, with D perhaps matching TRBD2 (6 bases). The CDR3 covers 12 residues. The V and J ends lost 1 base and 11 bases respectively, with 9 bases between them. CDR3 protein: CASSLEGTQQFF. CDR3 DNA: TGTGCCAGCAGTTTAGAGGGGACTCAGCAGTTCTTC.

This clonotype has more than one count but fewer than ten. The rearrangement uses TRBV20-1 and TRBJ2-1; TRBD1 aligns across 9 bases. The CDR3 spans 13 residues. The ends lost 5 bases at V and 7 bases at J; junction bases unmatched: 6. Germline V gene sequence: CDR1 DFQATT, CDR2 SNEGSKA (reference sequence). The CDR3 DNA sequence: TGCAGTGCTGGTGACAGGGGGGAGAATGAGCAGTTCTTC. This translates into CSAGDRGENEQFF.

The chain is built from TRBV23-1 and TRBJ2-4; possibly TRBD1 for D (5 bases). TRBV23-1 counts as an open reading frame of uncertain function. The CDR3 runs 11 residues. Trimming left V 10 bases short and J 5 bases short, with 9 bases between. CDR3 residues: CAIKTENIQYF. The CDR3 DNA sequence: TGCGCCATCAAGACAGAAAACATTCAGTACTTC.

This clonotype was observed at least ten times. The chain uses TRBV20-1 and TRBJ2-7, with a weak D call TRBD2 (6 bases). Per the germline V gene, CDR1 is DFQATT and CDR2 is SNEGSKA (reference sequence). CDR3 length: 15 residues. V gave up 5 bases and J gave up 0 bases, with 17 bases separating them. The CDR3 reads CSAWSGRDSSYEQYF. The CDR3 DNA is TGCAGTGCTTGGAGCGGCCGGGACTCCTCCTACGAGCAGTACTTC.

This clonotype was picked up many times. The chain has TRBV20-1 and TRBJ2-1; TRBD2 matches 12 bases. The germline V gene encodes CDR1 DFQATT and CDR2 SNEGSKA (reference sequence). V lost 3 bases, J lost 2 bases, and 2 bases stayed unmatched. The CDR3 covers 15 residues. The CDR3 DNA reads TGCAGTGCTAGGAGACTAGCGGGAGCCTACAATGAGCAGTTCTTC. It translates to CSARRLAGAYNEQFF.

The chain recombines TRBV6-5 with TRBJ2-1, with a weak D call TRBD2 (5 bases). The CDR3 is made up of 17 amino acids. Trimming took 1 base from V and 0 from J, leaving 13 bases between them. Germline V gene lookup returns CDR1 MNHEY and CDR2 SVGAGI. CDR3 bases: TGTGCCAGCAGTTACTATAGTGCTACTAGCTCCTACAATGAGCAGTTCTTC. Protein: CASSYYSATSSYNEQFF.

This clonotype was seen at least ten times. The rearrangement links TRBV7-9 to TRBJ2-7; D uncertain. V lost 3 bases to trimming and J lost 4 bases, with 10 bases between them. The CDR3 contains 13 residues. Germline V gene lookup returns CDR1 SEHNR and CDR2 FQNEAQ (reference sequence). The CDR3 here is CASSFGPHYEQYF. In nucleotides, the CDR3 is TGTGCCAGCAGCTTCGGGCCTCATTACGAGCAGTACTTC.

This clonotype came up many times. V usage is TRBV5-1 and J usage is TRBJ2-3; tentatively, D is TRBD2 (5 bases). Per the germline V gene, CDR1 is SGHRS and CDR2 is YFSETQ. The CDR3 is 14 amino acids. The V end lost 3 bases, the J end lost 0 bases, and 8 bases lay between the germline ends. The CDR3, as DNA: TGCGCCAGCAGCTCCCGGACTAGCACAGATACGCAGTATTTT. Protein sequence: CASSSRTSTDTQYF.

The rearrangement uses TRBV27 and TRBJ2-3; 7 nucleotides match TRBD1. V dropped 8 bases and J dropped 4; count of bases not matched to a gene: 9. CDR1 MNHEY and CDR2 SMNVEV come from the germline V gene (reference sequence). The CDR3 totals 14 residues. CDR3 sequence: CASGLGGTPDTQYF. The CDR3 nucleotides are TGTGCCAGCGGCTTAGGGGGCACTCCAGATACGCAGTATTTT.

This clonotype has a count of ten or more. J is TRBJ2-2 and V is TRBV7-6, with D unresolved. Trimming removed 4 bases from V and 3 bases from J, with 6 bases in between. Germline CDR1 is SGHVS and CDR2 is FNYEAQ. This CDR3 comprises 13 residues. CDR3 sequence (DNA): TGTGCCAGCAGCTCTCAGCACACCGGGGAGCTGTTTTTT. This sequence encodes CASSSQHTGELFF. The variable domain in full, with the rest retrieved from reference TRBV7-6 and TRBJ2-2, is GAGVSQSPRYKVTKRGQDVALRCDPISGHVSLYWYRQALGQGPEFLTYFNYEAQQDKSGLPNDRFSAERPEGSISTLTIQRTEQRDSAMYRCASSSQHTGELFFGEGSRLTVL.

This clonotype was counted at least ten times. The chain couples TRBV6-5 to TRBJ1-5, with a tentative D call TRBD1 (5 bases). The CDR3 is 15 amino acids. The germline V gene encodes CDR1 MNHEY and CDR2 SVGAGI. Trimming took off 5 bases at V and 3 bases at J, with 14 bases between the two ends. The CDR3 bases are TGTGCCAGCAGTCCCGGCGGGGGGTACAATCAGCCCCAGCATTTT. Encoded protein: CASSPGGGYNQPQHF.

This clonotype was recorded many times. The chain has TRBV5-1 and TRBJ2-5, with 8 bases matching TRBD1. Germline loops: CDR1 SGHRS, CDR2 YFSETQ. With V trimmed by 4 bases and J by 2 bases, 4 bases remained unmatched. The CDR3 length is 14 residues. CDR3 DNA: TGCGCCAGCAGCCCGGGACAGGTACAAGAGACCCAGTACTTC. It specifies CASSPGQVQETQYF.

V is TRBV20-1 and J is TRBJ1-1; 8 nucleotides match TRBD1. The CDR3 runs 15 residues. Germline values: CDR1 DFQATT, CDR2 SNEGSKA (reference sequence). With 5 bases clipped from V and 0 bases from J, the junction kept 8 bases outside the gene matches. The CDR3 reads CSARAGQGLNTEAFF. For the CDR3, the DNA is TGCAGTGCTCGGGCTGGACAGGGACTGAACACTGAAGCTTTCTTT.

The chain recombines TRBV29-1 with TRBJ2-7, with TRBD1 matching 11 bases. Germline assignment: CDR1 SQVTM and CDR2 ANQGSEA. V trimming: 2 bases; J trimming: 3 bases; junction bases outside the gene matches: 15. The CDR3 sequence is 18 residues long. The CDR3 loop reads CSVELRTGGHRWGYEQYF. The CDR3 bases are TGCAGCGTTGAACTAAGGACAGGGGGCCACCGCTGGGGCTACGAGCAGTACTTC.

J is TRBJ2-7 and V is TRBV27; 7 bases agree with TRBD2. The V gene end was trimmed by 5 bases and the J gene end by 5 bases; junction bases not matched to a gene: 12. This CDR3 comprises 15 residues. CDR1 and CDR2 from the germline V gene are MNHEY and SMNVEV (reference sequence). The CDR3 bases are TGTGCCAGCAGTCCCCCCCGAGGGGAGGGGAACGAGCAGTACTTC. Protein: CASSPPRGEGNEQYF.

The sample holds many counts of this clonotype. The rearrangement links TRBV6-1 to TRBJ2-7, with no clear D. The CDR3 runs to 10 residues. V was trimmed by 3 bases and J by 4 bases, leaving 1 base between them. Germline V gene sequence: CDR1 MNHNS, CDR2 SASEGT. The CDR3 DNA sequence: TGTGCCAGCAGTGATTACGAGCAGTACTTC. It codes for CASSDYEQYF.

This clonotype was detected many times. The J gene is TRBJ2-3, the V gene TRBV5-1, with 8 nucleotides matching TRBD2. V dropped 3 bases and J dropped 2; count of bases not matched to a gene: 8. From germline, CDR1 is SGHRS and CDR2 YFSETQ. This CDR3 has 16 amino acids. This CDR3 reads CASSSPTSGLTDTQYF. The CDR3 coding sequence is TGCGCCAGCAGCTCGCCCACTAGCGGACTCACAGATACGCAGTATTTT.